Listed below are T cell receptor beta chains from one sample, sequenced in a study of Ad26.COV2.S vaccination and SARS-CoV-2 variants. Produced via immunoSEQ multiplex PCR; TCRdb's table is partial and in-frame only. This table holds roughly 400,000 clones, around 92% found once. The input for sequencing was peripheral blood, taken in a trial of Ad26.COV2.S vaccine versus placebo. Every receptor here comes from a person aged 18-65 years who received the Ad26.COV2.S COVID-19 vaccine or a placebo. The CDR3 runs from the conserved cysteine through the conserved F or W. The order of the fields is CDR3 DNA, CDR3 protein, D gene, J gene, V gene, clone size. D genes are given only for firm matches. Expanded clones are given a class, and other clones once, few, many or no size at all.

TGTGCCAGCAGCTTAGGAGGAAATAGCAATCAGCCCCAGCATTTT,CASSLGGNSNQPQHF,NA,TRBJ1-5,TRBV5-4,NA
TGTGCCAGCTCCGCTTTGACTAGCGGGCTAACCTACGAGCAGTACTTC,CASSALTSGLTYEQYF,TRBD2,TRBJ2-7,TRBV18,few
TGTGCCAGCAGCGGTCCCCACAGGCCGGGGGAGCAGTACTTC,CASSGPHRPGEQYF,NA,TRBJ2-7,TRBV11-3,few
TGCGCCAGCTCCGCCTCATATCCCGGCTACACCTTC,CASSASYPGYTF,NA,TRBJ1-2,TRBV23-1,NA
TGCGCCAGCAGTCAATCGCGAAGGTCCCCGGGGGCTTTCTTT,CASSQSRRSPGAFF,NA,TRBJ1-1,TRBV23-1,NA
TGCGCCAGCAGCCAGCAAACAGGGGGCTTAGCTAACTATGGCTACACCTTC,CASSQQTGGLANYGYTF,TRBD1,TRBJ1-2,TRBV4-3,NA
TGTGCCAGCAGCCTTCAAGGGCCTAGCACAGATACGCAGTATTTT,CASSLQGPSTDTQYF,NA,TRBJ2-3,TRBV7-2,NA
TGTGCCAGCAGCTTAGGGGAGGGAAGCCTAAACATTCAGTACTTC,CASSLGEGSLNIQYF,TRBD2,TRBJ2-4,TRBV7-7,NA
TGTGCCAGCTCACCACCGAGGGCAGGGGTGACAGCTAATGAAAAACTGTTTTTT,CASSPPRAGVTANEKLFF,NA,TRBJ1-4,TRBV18,NA
TGTGCCACCAGCTCTAGCAATGAGCAGTTCTTC,CATSSSNEQFF,NA,TRBJ2-1,TRBV15,NA
TGTGCCAGCAGCCATCGGGGGGGCACTGAAGCTTTCTTT,CASSHRGGTEAFF,NA,TRBJ1-1,TRBV3-1/TRBV3-2,few
TGTGCCAGCAGCGACAGGTTGGTGGGACCGAGCACCGGGGAGCTGTTTTTT,CASSDRLVGPSTGELFF,NA,TRBJ2-2,TRBV9,NA
TGTGCCAGCAGCCCAACCCGAGAGACCAGCTATGGCTACACCTTC,CASSPTRETSYGYTF,NA,TRBJ1-2,TRBV7-6,NA
TGTGCCAGCAGCCGTGACAGGCCCCTGGGCAATGAGCAGTTCTTC,CASSRDRPLGNEQFF,NA,TRBJ2-1,TRBV5-6,NA
TGTGCCAGCAGTTATACCGGGACAAGCACAGATACGCAGTATTTT,CASSYTGTSTDTQYF,NA,TRBJ2-3,TRBV13,NA
TGTGCCAGCGGGACCGGGGCTCTCGACGGGGAGACCCAGTACTTC,CASGTGALDGETQYF,NA,TRBJ2-5,TRBV11-2,few
TGTGCCAGCTCACCACCCCGGACGACGGGGAATGAGCAGTTCTTC,CASSPPRTTGNEQFF,NA,TRBJ2-1,TRBV18,NA
TGCGCCAGCAGCCAAGATCCAGGGGCGCCCAGGAAGGGTGGCTACACCTTC,CASSQDPGAPRKGGYTF,NA,TRBJ1-2,TRBV4-3,NA
TGTGCCAGCAGTCGGACAGGGGGAAAGGAAAAAAGGGGCTACACCTTC,CASSRTGGKEKRGYTF,TRBD1,TRBJ1-2,TRBV6-2/TRBV6-3,NA
TGTGCCAGCAGTTGGCCAGCGGGTTACTCCGGGGAGCTGTTTTTT,CASSWPAGYSGELFF,NA,TRBJ2-2,TRBV6-2/TRBV6-3,once
TGCGCCAGCAGCGCATTTCCCGGGACAGGGAGTGGTGGCAATCAGCCCCAGCATTTT,CASSAFPGTGSGGNQPQHF,TRBD1,TRBJ1-5,TRBV5-1,NA
TGTGCCAGCAGCCCCGGGCCAATAGCCGGGGAGCTGTTTTTT,CASSPGPIAGELFF,NA,TRBJ2-2,TRBV6-5,NA
TGTGCCTGGAGTGTAGCGGGGGGCACAGATACGCAGTATTTT,CAWSVAGGTDTQYF,TRBD2,TRBJ2-3,TRBV30,NA
TGTGCCAGTAATCAGGGGGCGGGAGAGCAGTACTTC,CASNQGAGEQYF,TRBD1,TRBJ2-7,TRBV19,once
TGTGCCAGCAGTTCGCCCTATCAAGCGGGGAGCTCCTACGAGCAGTACTTC,CASSSPYQAGSSYEQYF,TRBD2,TRBJ2-7,TRBV6-4,NA
TGTGCCAGCAGCTTGAGGACTAGCGGGGGTAGTACAGATACGCAGTATTTT,CASSLRTSGGSTDTQYF,TRBD2,TRBJ2-3,TRBV11-2,NA
TGTGCCTGGAAAGCCCGATATTCACCCCTCCACTTT,CAWKARYSPLHF,NA,TRBJ1-6,TRBV30,NA
TGTGCCAGCAGTGTGGGACGATCTAACTATGGCTACACCTTC,CASSVGRSNYGYTF,NA,TRBJ1-2,TRBV2,NA
TGTGCCAGCAGTGAGGTCGGACTGTGGGAGACCCAGTACTTC,CASSEVGLWETQYF,NA,TRBJ2-5,TRBV6-1,NA
TGTGCCAGCAGCAAATTCTGCCCCAGGGTTTTAACCTACGAGCAGTACTTC,CASSKFCPRVLTYEQYF,NA,TRBJ2-7,TRBV21-1,NA
TGTGCCATCAGTGGGAAGGAGCGGGGGGCGCGGGGCCAAGAGACCCAGTACTTC,CAISGKERGARGQETQYF,TRBD2,TRBJ2-5,TRBV10-3,NA
TGTGCCAGCTCACCCAGCCAGGGCAGGCCTTCCTACGAGCAGTACTTC,CASSPSQGRPSYEQYF,NA,TRBJ2-7,TRBV18,NA
TGTGCCAGCAGCGCCCAGGGTGCTGGGATTGGGGAGCAGTTCTTC,CASSAQGAGIGEQFF,NA,TRBJ2-1,TRBV7-2,NA
TGTGCCAGCAGCTTAGGGGTATACGAGCAGTACTTC,CASSLGVYEQYF,NA,TRBJ2-7,TRBV7-9,NA
TGCAGTGCTAGTGAAAGGAGGGAGTACGAGCAGTACTTC,CSASERREYEQYF,NA,TRBJ2-7,TRBV20-1,NA
TGCGCCAGCAGCCAACTCACAGGGAAGTTCTTC,CASSQLTGKFF,NA,TRBJ2-1,TRBV4-1,NA
TGTGCCGCCTGGGGGGCGCCAGGCCGGGGCGGCTACACCTTC,CAAWGAPGRGGYTF,NA,TRBJ1-2,TRBV19,NA
TGTGCCAGCAGGGACAGGGGGTTTTTGAATGGCTACACCTTC,CASRDRGFLNGYTF,TRBD1,TRBJ1-2,TRBV2,few
TGTGCCAGCAGAGGCCCGGACAATGAGCAGTTCTTC,CASRGPDNEQFF,NA,TRBJ2-1,TRBV12-3/TRBV12-4,NA
TGTGCCAGCAGCTTAGGCACCCCACCGACAGATACGCAGTATTTT,CASSLGTPPTDTQYF,NA,TRBJ2-3,TRBV11-3,NA
TGTGCCAGCAGCCCCCCGTTCGGGGGAGAGACCCAGTACTTC,CASSPPFGGETQYF,NA,TRBJ2-5,TRBV7-8,NA
TGTGCCAGTAGAAAAGACAGGGTGGGCACAGATACGCAGTATTTT,CASRKDRVGTDTQYF,TRBD1,TRBJ2-3,TRBV19,NA
TGTGCCACCAGCAGGGGACTGCAAGAGACCCAGTACTTC,CATSRGLQETQYF,NA,TRBJ2-5,TRBV15,NA
TGTGCCAGCAGTGCTAGGCGACTCCCCTGGAATTCACCCCTCCACTTT,CASSARRLPWNSPLHF,NA,TRBJ1-6,TRBV6-1,once
TGTGCCAGCAGCCAGAACAGGGGCGCTAATGAAAAACTGTTTTTT,CASSQNRGANEKLFF,TRBD1,TRBJ1-4,TRBV7-9,NA
TGTGCCAGCAGTTACTTTAACTTGAACCAAGAGACCCAGTACTTC,CASSYFNLNQETQYF,NA,TRBJ2-5,TRBV6-5,NA
TGTGCCAGCAGTCCCGCGATTCTGTCATCCGACGAGCAGTACTTC,CASSPAILSSDEQYF,NA,TRBJ2-7,TRBV6-5,NA
TGTGCCAGCAGTTCTCAGGGTGGTCGGACTGAAGCTTTCTTT,CASSSQGGRTEAFF,NA,TRBJ1-1,TRBV6-2/TRBV6-3,NA
TGTGCCAGCAGTTTCTGGGCCAAAGGCTACACCTTC,CASSFWAKGYTF,NA,TRBJ1-2,TRBV28,NA
TGTGCCTGGAGTCAGGGGTATGGCTACACCTTC,CAWSQGYGYTF,NA,TRBJ1-2,TRBV30,NA
TGTGCCAGTAAAAGGACAGGGGAGCGCGACACTGAAGCTTTCTTT,CASKRTGERDTEAFF,TRBD1,TRBJ1-1,TRBV6-6,NA
TGTGCCAGCAGCTTTAGGTACGAGCAGTACTTC,CASSFRYEQYF,NA,TRBJ2-7,TRBV5-5,NA
TGTGCCAGCAGCTTGTCCTTGAGCTCCTACAATGAGCAGTTCTTC,CASSLSLSSYNEQFF,NA,TRBJ2-1,TRBV5-4,NA
TGTGCCACCAGCGCCGGGACAGGGCGACTAGGGAGCTCCTACAATGAGCAGTTCTTC,CATSAGTGRLGSSYNEQFF,TRBD1,TRBJ2-1,TRBV24-1,NA
TGTGCCAGCAGTTACGGGAAGGACAGCTCTGGAAACACCATATATTTT,CASSYGKDSSGNTIYF,NA,TRBJ1-3,TRBV6-5,NA
TGTGCCTGGAGTGGTATACAGGGGGGTGGCTACACCTTC,CAWSGIQGGGYTF,TRBD1,TRBJ1-2,TRBV30,NA
TGCAGCGTTGAACTGAGGGGAAACTATGGCTACACCTTC,CSVELRGNYGYTF,NA,TRBJ1-2,TRBV29-1,NA